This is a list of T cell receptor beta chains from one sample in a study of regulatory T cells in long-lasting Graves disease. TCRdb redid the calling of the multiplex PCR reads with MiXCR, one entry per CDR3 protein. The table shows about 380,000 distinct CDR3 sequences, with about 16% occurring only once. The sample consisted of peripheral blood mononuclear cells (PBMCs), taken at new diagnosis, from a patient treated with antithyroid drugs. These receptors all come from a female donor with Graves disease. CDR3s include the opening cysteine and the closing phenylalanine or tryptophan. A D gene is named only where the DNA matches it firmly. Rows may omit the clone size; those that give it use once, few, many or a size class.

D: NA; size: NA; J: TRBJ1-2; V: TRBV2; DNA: TGTGCCAGCACCGAAAGAGTACTCATAGCTAACTATGGCTACACCTTC; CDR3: CASTERVLIANYGYTF
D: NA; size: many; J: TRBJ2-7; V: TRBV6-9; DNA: TGTGCCAGCAGTTACCCGGCAGGGCGCGGATTCTACGAGCAGTACTTC; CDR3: CASSYPAGRGFYEQYF
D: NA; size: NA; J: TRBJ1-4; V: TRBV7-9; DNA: TGTGCCAGCAGCTTAGGCGAATTTTCTCGATATGAAAAACTGTTTTTT; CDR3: CASSLGEFSRYEKLFF
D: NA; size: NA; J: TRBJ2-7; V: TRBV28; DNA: TGTGCCAGCAGTTCCCTACCGGGACAAGGGGTGTACGAGCAGTACTTC; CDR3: CASSSLPGQGVYEQYF
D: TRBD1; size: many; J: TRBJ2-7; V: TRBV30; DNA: TGTGCCTGGAGTGGGGACAGGGGATACTACGAGCAGTACTTC; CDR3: CAWSGDRGYYEQYF
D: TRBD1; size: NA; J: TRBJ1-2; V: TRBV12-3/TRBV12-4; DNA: TGTGCCAGCAGTCCCCTTCAGGGGGCGGGCTATGGCTACACCTTC; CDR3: CASSPLQGAGYGYTF
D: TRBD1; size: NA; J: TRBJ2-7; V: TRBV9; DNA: TGTGCCAGCAGCGTAGTTGGGACAGGGCCCCACGAGCAGTACTTC; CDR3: CASSVVGTGPHEQYF
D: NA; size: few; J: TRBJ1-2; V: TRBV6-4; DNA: TGTGCCAGCAGTGACCATGGAGGGGCCTATGGCTACACCTTC; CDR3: CASSDHGGAYGYTF
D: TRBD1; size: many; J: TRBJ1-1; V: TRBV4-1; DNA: TGCGCCAGCAGCCAAACAAACAGGGGTGGGAACACTGAAGCTTTCTTT; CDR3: CASSQTNRGGNTEAFF
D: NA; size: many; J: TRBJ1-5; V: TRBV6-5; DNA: TGTGCCAGCAGTTACTCGGGGGGCTGGGATCAGCCCCAGCATTTT; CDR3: CASSYSGGWDQPQHF
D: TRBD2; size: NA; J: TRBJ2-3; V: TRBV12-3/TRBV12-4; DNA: TGTGCCAGCAGTTTGGGTAGCGGGCACACAGATACGCAGTATTTT; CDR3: CASSLGSGHTDTQYF
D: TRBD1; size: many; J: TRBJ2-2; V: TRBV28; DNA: TGTGCCAGCAGACGCCCGGGACAGGTGACCGGGGAGCTGTTTTTT; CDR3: CASRRPGQVTGELFF
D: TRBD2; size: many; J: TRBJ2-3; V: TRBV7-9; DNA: TGTGCCAGCAGCTTGAGTAGCGGGGGCCGCACAGATACGCAGTATTTT; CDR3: CASSLSSGGRTDTQYF
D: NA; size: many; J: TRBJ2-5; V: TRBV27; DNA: TGTGCCAGCAGTTCTCGAAGGGGCGGCCAAGAGACCCAGTACTTC; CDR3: CASSSRRGGQETQYF
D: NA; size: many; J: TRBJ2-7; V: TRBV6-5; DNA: TGTGCCAGCAGTTACGGGCAGGAAGGGATTGGCTCCTACGAGCAGTACTTC; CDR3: CASSYGQEGIGSYEQYF
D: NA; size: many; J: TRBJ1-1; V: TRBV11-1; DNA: TGTGCCAGCAGGGTGGGCCGGGGCGCGGGCACTGAAGCTTTCTTT; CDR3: CASRVGRGAGTEAFF
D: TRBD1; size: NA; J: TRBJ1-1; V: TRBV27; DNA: TGTGCCAGCAGTTCAGGGGCAGGGGGTAGGGCCTCCTTT; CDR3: CASSSGAGGRASF
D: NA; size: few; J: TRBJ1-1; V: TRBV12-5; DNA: TGTGCTAGTGGTTTTATGCCAGCGATGAACACTGAAGCTTTCTTT; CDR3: CASGFMPAMNTEAFF
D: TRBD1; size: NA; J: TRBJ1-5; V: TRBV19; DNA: TGTGCCAGTAGTAAGGGACAGGGAAGGGGAAATCAGCCCCAGCATTTT; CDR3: CASSKGQGRGNQPQHF
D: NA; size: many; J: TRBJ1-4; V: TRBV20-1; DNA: TGCAGTGCTAGAGAGGTGTTTCCCGCGACGGACGGGATCAATGAAAAACTGTTTTTT; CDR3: CSAREVFPATDGINEKLFF
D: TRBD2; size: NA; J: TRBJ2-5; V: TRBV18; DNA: TGTGCCAGCTCACCACTAGCGGGGGCCTACCAAGAGACCCAGTACTTC; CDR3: CASSPLAGAYQETQYF
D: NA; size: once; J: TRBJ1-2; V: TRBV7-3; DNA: TGTGCCAGCAGCTTTGGGAAGGGTGGCTACACCTTC; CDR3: CASSFGKGGYTF
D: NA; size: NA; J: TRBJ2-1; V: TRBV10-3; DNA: TGTGCCATCAGTGAGTCACGCAACACTTACGAGCAGTTCTTC; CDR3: CAISESRNTYEQFF
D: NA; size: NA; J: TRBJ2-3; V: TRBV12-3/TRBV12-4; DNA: TGTGCCAGCAGGGCGGGGGCGGGGGCCACAGATACGCAGTATTTT; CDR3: CASRAGAGATDTQYF
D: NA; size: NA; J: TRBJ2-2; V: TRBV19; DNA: TGTGCCAGTAGTATCCGGACCGGGGAGCTGTTTTTT; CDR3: CASSIRTGELFF
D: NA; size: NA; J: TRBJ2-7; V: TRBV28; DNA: TGTGCCAGCAGCCCACACGACAGGTCCTACGAGCAGTACTTC; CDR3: CASSPHDRSYEQYF
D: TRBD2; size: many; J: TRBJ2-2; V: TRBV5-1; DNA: TGCGCCAGCAGCCATAAGGGGACTAGCGGAGGAAACACCGGGGAGCTGTTTTTT; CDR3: CASSHKGTSGGNTGELFF
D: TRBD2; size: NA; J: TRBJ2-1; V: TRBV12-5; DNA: TGTGCTAGTTCCTTAGCGGGAGAGCAGAATGAGCAGTTCTTC; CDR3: CASSLAGEQNEQFF
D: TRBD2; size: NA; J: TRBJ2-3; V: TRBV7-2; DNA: TGTGCCAGCAGCTTAGAATTAGCGGGAGGGGGGAGAGATACGCAGTATTTT; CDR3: CASSLELAGGGRDTQYF
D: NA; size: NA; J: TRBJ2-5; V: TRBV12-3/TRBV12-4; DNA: TGTGCCATCCCCCAAAAAGAGACCCAGTACTTC; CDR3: CAIPQKETQYF
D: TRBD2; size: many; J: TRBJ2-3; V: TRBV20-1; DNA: TGCAGTGCCGGCGGGGGGCGGAGTGCAGATACGCAGTATTTT; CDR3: CSAGGGRSADTQYF
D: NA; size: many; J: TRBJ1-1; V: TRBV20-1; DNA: TGCAGTGCTAGAGATTTGGGGCGGGGCCTAGCTTTCTTT; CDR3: CSARDLGRGLAFF
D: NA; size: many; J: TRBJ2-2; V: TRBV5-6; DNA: TGTGCCAGCAGCCCCCGTGGGGACGCCGGGGAGCTGTTTTTT; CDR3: CASSPRGDAGELFF
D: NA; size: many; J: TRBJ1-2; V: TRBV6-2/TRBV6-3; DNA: TGTGCCAGCAGTTACAATACCCCTGTCGAGTATGGCTACACCTTC; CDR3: CASSYNTPVEYGYTF
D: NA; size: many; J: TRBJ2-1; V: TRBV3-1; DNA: TGTGCCAGCAGTTCAGCCCTGAATGAGCAGTTCTTC; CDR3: CASSSALNEQFF
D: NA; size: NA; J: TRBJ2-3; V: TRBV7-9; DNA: TGTGCCAGCAGCTTGAGCGCAACATCAGATACGCAGTATTTT; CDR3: CASSLSATSDTQYF
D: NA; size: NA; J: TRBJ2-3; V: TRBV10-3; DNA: TGTGCCATCAGGGAGGGGGCCCGCACAGATACGCAGTATTTT; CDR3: CAIREGARTDTQYF
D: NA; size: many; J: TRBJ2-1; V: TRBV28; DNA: TGTGCCAGCAGTCTAAGGGGGGAGTCGTGGAATGAGCAGTTCTTC; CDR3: CASSLRGESWNEQFF
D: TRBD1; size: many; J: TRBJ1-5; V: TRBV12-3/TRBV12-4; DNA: TGTGCCAGCCGAGTGACAGGGAAAAGCCAGCCCCAGCATTTT; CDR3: CASRVTGKSQPQHF
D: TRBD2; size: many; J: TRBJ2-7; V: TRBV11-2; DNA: TGTGCCAGCAGCTCGACTAGCGGGAGCGTTAACGAGCAGTACTTC; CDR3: CASSSTSGSVNEQYF
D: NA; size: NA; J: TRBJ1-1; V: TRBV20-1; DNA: TGCAGTGCTCCGCGACAGGACGAAGCTTTCTTT; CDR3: CSAPRQDEAFF
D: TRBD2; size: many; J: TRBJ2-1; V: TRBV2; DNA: TGTGCCAGCAAAAGCGGGGGGTTCTACAATGAGCAGTTCTTC; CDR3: CASKSGGFYNEQFF
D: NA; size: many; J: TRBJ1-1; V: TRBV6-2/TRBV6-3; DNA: TGTGCCAGCAGTTACGATACAGGGATGAACACTGAAGCTTTCTTT; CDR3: CASSYDTGMNTEAFF
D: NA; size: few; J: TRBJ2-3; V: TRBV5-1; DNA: TGCGCCAGCGGCTTTAGCACAGATACGCAGTATTTT; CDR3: CASGFSTDTQYF
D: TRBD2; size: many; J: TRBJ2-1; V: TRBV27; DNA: TGTGCCAGCAGTTCTGCGGGGGTGGAGTTCTTC; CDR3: CASSSAGVEFF